This TCR beta chain was sequenced for a study of shared clonotypes between healthy human individuals. Findings and limits, study-wide: Enrolling few donors narrowed the genetic and exposure-history diversity that was represented.

The assay was immunoSEQ multiplex PCR, and TCRdb's table has in-frame clones only and misses some. The table has around 350,000 clones, roughly 80% seen once. Looked up from germline, CDR1 is LNHNV and CDR2 is YYDKDF (reference sequence). V was shortened by 2 bases and J by 4 bases, with 5 bases between the two germline ends. The CDR3 has 12 amino acids. Notes on this clone: Its target is unknown.

The origin of this receptor is a man under 40 in good health. Sequencing was done on a sample of memory CD4+ T cells sorted from blood. Subset reported: CD45RA-negative fraction. This chain connects TRBV15 to TRBJ1-2; D gene unclear. The CDR3 nucleotides read TGTGCCACCAGCAGACAGACCTATGGCTACACCTTC. Its protein is CATSRQTYGYTF.